Sequencing of this T cell receptor beta chain was carried out in a study of blood T cells in healthy people across ages. With respect to this clonotype: Its antigen remains unknown.

Peripheral blood was drawn, around 9.4 milliliters per donor. Overall study findings and caveats: TCR beta diversity, measured per million T cells, fell in a roughly linear way with age.

Primed by a sample-barcoded 5' primer and a J-beta primer mix, a second PCR proceeded for 7 to 11 cycles. Per-sample output comprised a minimum of 2.5 million paired-end reads containing CDR3. Using its own MiXCR run on the 5' RACE reads, TCRdb lists one record per CDR3 protein. The sample lists hundreds of thousands of distinct CDR3 sequences, around 49% occurring once. The TCR originated in a man aged 25 to 40 in good health. The sequenced material came from blood.

The CDR3 region is CASSQETGGYEKLFF. The CDR3 bases are TGCGCCAGCAGCCAAGAGACAGGGGGCTACGAAAAACTGTTTTTT. This sequence joins TRBV4-1 and TRBJ1-4, with 10 bases matching TRBD1. Trimming at V came to 0 bases and at J to 8 bases, leaving 3 bases not matched to a gene. The CDR3 spans 15 residues. Germline values: CDR1 MGHRA, CDR2 YSYEKL.